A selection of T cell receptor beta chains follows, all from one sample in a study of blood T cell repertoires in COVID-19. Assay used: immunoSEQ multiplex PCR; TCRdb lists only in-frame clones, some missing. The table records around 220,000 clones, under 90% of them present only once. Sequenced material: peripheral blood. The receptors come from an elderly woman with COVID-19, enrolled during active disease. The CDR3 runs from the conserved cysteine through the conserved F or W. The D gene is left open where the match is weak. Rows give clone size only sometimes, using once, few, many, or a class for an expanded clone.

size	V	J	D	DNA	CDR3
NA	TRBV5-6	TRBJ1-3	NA	TGTGCCAGCAGCGACACGGTAATTGGAAACACCATATATTTT	CASSDTVIGNTIYF
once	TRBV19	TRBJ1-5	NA	TGTGCCAGTGCTCCCATGACATCTGGCAATCAGCCCCAGCATTTT	CASAPMTSGNQPQHF
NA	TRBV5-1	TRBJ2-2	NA	TGCGCCAGCATCGATAGCGGTAACACCGGGGAGCTGTTTTTT	CASIDSGNTGELFF
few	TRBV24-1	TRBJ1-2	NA	TGTGCCACCAGCTCCGGAGTAGACTATGGCTACACCTTC	CATSSGVDYGYTF
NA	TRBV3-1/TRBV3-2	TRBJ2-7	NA	TGTGCCAGCAGCCTACGGGTCGCGGACTACGAGCAGTACTTC	CASSLRVADYEQYF
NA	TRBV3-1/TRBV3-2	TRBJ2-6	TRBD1	TGTGCCAGCAGCCGGGCCCCTCAGGGGGCTGGGGCCAACGTCCTGACTTTC	CASSRAPQGAGANVLTF
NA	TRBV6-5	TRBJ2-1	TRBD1	TGTGCCAGCAGATACCAGGGGGATCCCTACAATGAGCAGTTCTTC	CASRYQGDPYNEQFF
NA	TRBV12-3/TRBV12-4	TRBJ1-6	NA	TGTGCCAGCAGTTTAGCTAAAAATTCACCCCTCCACTTT	CASSLAKNSPLHF
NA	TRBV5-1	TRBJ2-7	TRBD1	TGCGCCAGCTATGACAGGGTTCCCTACGAGCAGTACTTC	CASYDRVPYEQYF
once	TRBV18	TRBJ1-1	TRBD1	TGTGCCAGCTCACCACTGGGACAGGGTGCTGAAGCTTTCTTT	CASSPLGQGAEAFF
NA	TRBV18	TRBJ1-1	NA	TGTGCCAGCTCACCGAGCGAGAACACTGAAGCTTTCTTT	CASSPSENTEAFF
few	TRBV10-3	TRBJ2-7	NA	TGTGCCATCAGTGGGGGCGCCGAGCAGTACTTC	CAISGGAEQYF
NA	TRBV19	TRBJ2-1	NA	TGTGCCAGTAAGAGGGACACCGGTTACAATGAGCAGTTCTTC	CASKRDTGYNEQFF
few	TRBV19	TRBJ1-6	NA	TGTGCCAGTAGTGCAATTAGTTCACCCCTCCACTTT	CASSAISSPLHF
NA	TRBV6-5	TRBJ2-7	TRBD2	TGTGCCAGCAGTTCCGTTGGGGGGGTCGAGCAGTACTTC	CASSSVGGVEQYF
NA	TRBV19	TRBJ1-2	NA	TGTGCCAGTAGTAGACAGACCCTTGGCTATGGCTACACCTTC	CASSRQTLGYGYTF
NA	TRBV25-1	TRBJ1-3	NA	TGTGCCAGCAGTCCTCTGGCAGGGCAGGACTCTGGAAACACCATATATTTT	CASSPLAGQDSGNTIYF
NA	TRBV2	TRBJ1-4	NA	TGTGCCAGCGTATATGAAAAACTGTTTTTT	CASVYEKLFF
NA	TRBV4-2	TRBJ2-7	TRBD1	TGTGCCAGCAGCCCACTTGGGGACAGGGTCTACGAGCAGTACTTC	CASSPLGDRVYEQYF
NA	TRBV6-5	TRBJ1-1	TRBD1	TGTGCCAGCAGCCGGAGCGGACAGGGATTGGTAGCTTTCTTT	CASSRSGQGLVAFF
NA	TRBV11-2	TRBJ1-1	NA	TGTGCCAGCAGCTGGAGGGCAGACACTGAAGCTTTCTTT	CASSWRADTEAFF
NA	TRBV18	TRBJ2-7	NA	TGTGCCAGCTCACGCACCACGGTGGCGGGGGCGGGGGAGCAGTACTTC	CASSRTTVAGAGEQYF
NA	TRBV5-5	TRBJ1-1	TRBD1	TGTGCCAGCAGCTTGGCCGAGACAGGGAATTTT	CASSLAETGNF